Shown below are 23 T cell receptor beta chains from a single sample sequenced in a study of T cells in Graves' hyperthyroidism and ophthalmopathy. Amplified TCR beta CDR3 regions came from RNA transcripts. The HTBI primer set was used in a first-round RT-PCR of the TCR CDR3. MiXCR, applied by TCRdb to the multiplex PCR reads, yields one record per CDR3 protein. Of hundreds of thousands of distinct CDR3 sequences in the sample, about 45% were seen once. Material: peripheral blood or thyroid tissue (not recorded which). The receptors were sampled from an adult man with Graves' disease, either hyperthyroidism or ophthalmopathy (not recorded which).

The chain has TRBV7-9 and TRBJ1-4; D possibly corresponds to TRBD1 (5 bases). The CDR3 sequence is 16 residues long. Trimming pared 5 bases from V and 5 bases from J, leaving 18 bases between. CDR1 is SEHNR and CDR2 is FQNEAQ in the germline V gene (reference sequence). In DNA form, the CDR3 reads TGTGCCAGCAGCCAAGATCTCGTCGGGGCGAATGAAAAACTGTTTTTT. Translation: CASSQDLVGANEKLFF.

This clonotype was counted only a few times. This chain uses TRBV29-1 with TRBJ2-5; no definite D call. The CDR3 is 12 residues long. V lost 4 bases and J lost 0, with 6 bases in between. The V gene's germline CDR1 is SQVTM and CDR2 ANQGSEA. The CDR3 sequence: CSVVENQETQYF. CDR3 DNA: TGCAGCGTTGTTGAGAACCAAGAGACCCAGTACTTC. Combining the CDR3 with reference TRBV29-1 and TRBJ2-5 gives the whole variable domain SAVISQKPSRDICQRGTSLTIQCQVDSQVTMMFWYRQQPGQSLTLIATANQGSEATYESGFVIDKFPISRPNLTFSTLTVSNMSPEDSSIYLCSVVENQETQYFGPGTRLLVL.

The chain carries TRBV25-1 and TRBJ1-5, with D unclear. Germline CDR1 and CDR2: MGHDK and SYGVNS. The length of the CDR3 is 12 residues. CDR3 amino acids: CAPDPSNQPQHF. As DNA, the CDR3 is TGTGCTCCGGACCCAAGCAATCAGCCCCAGCATTTT. Filled out from reference TRBV25-1 and TRBJ1-5, the complete variable domain reads EADIYQTPRYLVIGTGKKITLECSQTMGHDKMYWYQQDPGMELHLIHYSYGVNSTEKGDLSSESTVSRIRTEHFPLTLESARPSHTSQYLCAPDPSNQPQHFGDGTRLSIL.

The chain employs TRBV7-9 and TRBJ2-7; TRBD2 aligns across 10 bases. From germline, CDR1 is SEHNR and CDR2 FQNEAQ (reference sequence). Germline trimming cut 4 bases from V and 5 bases from J; bases unmatched to any gene: 11. CDR3 length equals 16 residues. CDR3 coding DNA: TGTGCCAGCAGCTCCACCGCGGGACTAGCGAGAAACGAGCAGTACTTC. Its translation is CASSSTAGLARNEQYF. The variable domain in full, completed from reference TRBV7-9 and TRBJ2-7, reads DTGVSQNPRHKITKRGQNVTFRCDPISEHNRLYWYRQTLGQGPEFLTYFQNEAQLEKSRLLSDRFSAERPKGSFSTLEIQRTEQGDSAMYLCASSSTAGLARNEQYFGPGTRLTVT.

This clonotype appeared many times. The rearrangement joins TRBV7-8 to TRBJ2-7; the D gene could be TRBD1 or TRBD2 (5 bases each). Germline assignment: CDR1 SGHVS and CDR2 FQNEAQ. CDR3 length: 13 amino acids. V was trimmed by 4 bases and J by 5 bases, leaving 12 bases between them. CDR3 coding DNA: TGTGCCAGCAGCTGGGATCTGGGGGACGAGCAGTACTTC. It yields the protein CASSWDLGDEQYF.

The rearrangement joins TRBV12-3 or TRBV12-4 to TRBJ1-4; no clear D gene. The CDR3 is made up of 14 amino acids. With 6 bases removed from V and 4 bases from J, the gap between germline ends came to 12 bases. The CDR3 nucleotides are TGTGCCAGCAGATGGACGGGAAGTAATGAAAAACTGTTTTTT. Amino acid sequence: CASRWTGSNEKLFF.

This clonotype has just a few counts. The chain links TRBV11-3 to TRBJ2-5; perhaps TRBD2 as D (5 bases). The length of the CDR3 is 15 residues. The germline V gene encodes CDR1 SGHNT and CDR2 YENEEA. V lost 8 bases and J 2 bases, leaving 18 bases between the germline ends. Here the CDR3 reads CASSSRALAQETQYF. CDR3 DNA sequence: TGTGCCAGCTCTTCTAGGGCCCTAGCTCAAGAGACCCAGTACTTC.

This clonotype has a count of ten or more. V gene TRBV10-2 combines with J gene TRBJ1-6, with D tentatively TRBD1 (5 bases). Germline lookup yields CDR1 WSHSY and CDR2 SAAADI. The CDR3 is made up of 13 amino acids. Trimming took off 6 bases at V and 10 bases at J, with 13 bases between the two ends. Here the CDR3 reads CASRGIRDSPLHF. CDR3 nucleotides: TGCGCCAGCAGGGGTATCAGGGACTCACCCCTCCACTTT.

This clonotype was observed at least ten times. J is TRBJ2-5 and V is TRBV2; TRBD2 agrees at 7 bases. From germline, CDR1 is SNHLY and CDR2 FYNNEI. V was pared by 11 bases and J by 4 bases, with 7 bases of the junction left unmatched. This CDR3 has 12 residues. The chain's CDR3 is CAGREGGETQYF. The CDR3 coding sequence is TGTGCCGGAAGGGAGGGTGGAGAGACCCAGTACTTC.

The J gene is TRBJ2-5, the V gene TRBV7-2; TRBD2 matches 7 bases. The V gene end was trimmed by 8 bases and the J gene end by 1 base; junction bases not matched to a gene: 4. CDR1 and CDR2 (germline): SGHTA, FQGNSA. The length of the CDR3 is 13 residues. The CDR3 DNA follows: TGTGCCAGCCGAGGGAGGGGCCAAGAGACCCAGTACTTC. Its translation: CASRGRGQETQYF.

This clonotype was seen many times. The chain has TRBV27 and TRBJ1-4, with D maybe TRBD1 (6 bases). V lost 5 bases to trimming and J lost 8 bases, with 12 bases between them. Germline V CDR1 and CDR2: MNHEY, SMNVEV (reference sequence). The CDR3 contains 13 residues. The CDR3 protein is CASSPRTAEKLFF. As DNA, the CDR3 is TGTGCCAGCAGTCCCCGGACAGCCGAAAAACTGTTTTTT.

The CDR3 sequence is CASSQIQGTDGYTF. In DNA, the CDR3 is TGCGCCAGCAGCCAAATACAGGGGACTGATGGCTACACCTTC. The chain employs TRBV5-1 and TRBJ1-2; 7 bases agree with TRBD1. Trimming took 4 bases from V and 6 from J; bases not matched to a gene: 9. The CDR3 contains 14 residues. Germline values: CDR1 SGHRS, CDR2 YFSETQ.

The chain has TRBV19 and TRBJ1-5, with D perhaps matching TRBD1 (6 bases). Germline CDR1 is LNHDA and CDR2 is SQIVND (reference sequence). CDR3 size: 16 residues. V lost 2 bases and J lost 1, with 12 bases in between. CDR3 DNA sequence: TGTGCCAGTAGTATAATTGGCAGGGGCAGCAATCAGCCCCAGCATTTT. Translating it yields CASSIIGRGSNQPQHF. Drawing the rest from reference TRBV19 and TRBJ1-5, the complete variable domain is DGGITQSPKYLFRKEGQNVTLSCEQNLNHDAMYWYRQDPGQGLRLIYYSQIVNDFQKGDIAEGYSVSREKKESFPLTVTSAQKNPTAFYLCASSIIGRGSNQPQHFGDGTRLSIL.

With respect to this clonotype: The DNA is left out, because the CDR3 cannot be placed on it with certainty; the CDR3 is given as TCRdb lists it. The chain combines TRBV2 with TRBJ1-5. With termini counted, the CDR3 has 15 amino acids. The germline CDR1 and CDR2 sequences are SNHLY and FYNNEI. CDR3 region: CACSASFDSNQPQHF.

In the case of this clonotype: A junction end diverges from the germline sequence, so it may reflect a read error. The chain links TRBV7-8 to TRBJ1-3; the D gene is possibly TRBD1 (5 bases). The CDR3 sequence is 16 residues long. Germline loops: CDR1 SGHVS, CDR2 FQNEAQ. Written as DNA, the CDR3 is TGCGCCAGCAGCCAAGATTCGGGGGGCTCTGGAAACACCATATATTTT. Translated: CASSQDSGGSGNTIYF.

Notes on this clonotype: This may be a read error, as it is one base from a much larger clone. The chain joins TRBV10-3 to TRBJ1-6; 10 bases map to TRBD1. Germline V gives CDR1 ENHRY, CDR2 SYGVKD. The CDR3 totals 16 residues. The trim removed 6 bases at V and 4 bases at J, leaving 6 bases unmatched. CDR3 nucleotides: TGTGCCATCAGAGCTAGGGACAGGGGTTATAATTCACCCCTCCACTTT. Its protein is CAIRARDRGYNSPLHF.

This clonotype occurred a few times. The rearrangement joins TRBV6-5 to TRBJ2-5; the D gene could be TRBD1 or TRBD2 (5 bases each). From germline, CDR1 is MNHEY and CDR2 SVGAGI. This CDR3 contains 14 residues. Deletions cut 2 bases from V and 1 base from J, with 8 bases between. The CDR3 loop is CASSYKRGQETQYF. CDR3 DNA sequence: TGTGCCAGCAGTTACAAGAGGGGCCAAGAGACCCAGTACTTC.

Note on this clonotype: A read error may produce the germline difference seen at one junction end. The V gene is TRBV29-1, the J gene TRBJ2-7; the D is unclear. CDR1 and CDR2 (germline): SQVTM, ANQGSEA. CDR3 length equals 10 residues. CDR3 bases: TGCAGCGCCCAGGACGGAGAGCGGTACTTC. Protein sequence: CSAQDGERYF.

This clonotype was recorded a few times. This chain uses TRBV5-1 with TRBJ2-7; D call uncertain. Deletions cut 3 bases from V and 0 bases from J, with 13 bases between. Germline CDR1 reads SGHRS; CDR2 reads YFSETQ. There are 15 residues in the CDR3. CDR3 amino acids: CASSSRETSSYEQYF. CDR3 bases: TGCGCCAGCAGCTCCAGAGAGACAAGCTCCTACGAGCAGTACTTC.

Details on this clonotype: One base away lies a much larger clone, so this may be a sequencing read error. The rearrangement links TRBV10-3 to TRBJ1-2, with D perhaps matching TRBD1 (5 bases). The length of the CDR3 is 14 residues. Germline assignment: CDR1 ENHRY and CDR2 SYGVKD. V lost 3 bases to trimming and J lost 3 bases, with 11 bases between them. CDR3 DNA sequence: TGTGCCATCAGTGATCGCGGGACTGACTATGGCTACACCTTC. Encoded protein: CAISDRGTDYGYTF.

Ten or more counts support this clonotype. The rearrangement uses TRBV7-9 and TRBJ1-6; TRBD1 agrees at 7 bases. Germline trimming cut 5 bases from V and 8 bases from J; bases unmatched to any gene: 6. CDR3 length equals 14 residues. Germline assignment: CDR1 SEHNR and CDR2 FQNEAQ (reference sequence). DNA for the CDR3: TGTGCCAGCAGCCCCACAGGGGAGGATTCACCCCTCCACTTT. Its translation: CASSPTGEDSPLHF. Complete variable domain (other parts from reference TRBV7-9 and TRBJ1-6): DTGVSQNPRHKITKRGQNVTFRCDPISEHNRLYWYRQTLGQGPEFLTYFQNEAQLEKSRLLSDRFSAERPKGSFSTLEIQRTEQGDSAMYLCASSPTGEDSPLHFGNGTRLTVT.

This clonotype came up many times. The chain recombines TRBV2 with TRBJ1-1; no reliable D call. Between the trimmed V and J ends, which lost 5 bases and 0 bases, there was a span of 10 bases. Looked up from germline, CDR1 is SNHLY and CDR2 is FYNNEI. This CDR3 has 14 residues. The CDR3 DNA sequence: TGTGCCAGCAGTCGGCTGACTGTGAACACTGAAGCTTTCTTT. As protein: CASSRLTVNTEAFF.

This clonotype showed up just a few times. This sequence joins TRBV20-1 and TRBJ1-1; the match to TRBD1 covers 7 bases. Trimming cost V 6 bases and J 1 base; bases outside gene matches: 11. This CDR3 region has 15 residues. CDR1 is DFQATT and CDR2 is SNEGSKA in the germline V gene (reference sequence). CDR3 coding DNA: TGCAGTGCCCCTTCAGTGAACAGGGGGAACACTGAAGCTTTCTTT. This codes for CSAPSVNRGNTEAFF.